What follows describes a single T cell receptor beta chain. The time point here: pre-treatment baseline. The data are from a study of blood T cell dynamics during melanoma immunotherapy. This CDR3 contains 15 residues. Germline V lookup: CDR1 LNHDA, CDR2 SQIVND (reference sequence). Trimming took 5 bases from V and 2 from J; bases not matched to a gene: 5. Clones were read by immunoSEQ multiplex PCR, and TCRdb kept only the in-frame ones, dropping some. The table records 13,000 or so clones, about 91% of them present only once. This chain connects TRBV19 to TRBJ2-7; TRBD1 agrees at 11 bases. This sequence originates from a human donor with melanoma. The sequencing here drew on effector memory CD8+ T cells from blood, taken from a patient treated with checkpoint blockade. The CDR3 here is CASSQGTGGTYEQYF. CDR3 in DNA: TGTGCCAGTAGTCAAGGGACAGGGGGGACCTACGAGCAGTACTTC.